Sequencing of this T cell receptor (beta chain) was carried out in a study of cytomegalovirus exposure and HLA in healthy donors (dated by TCRdb to about 2017). At the level of the whole study: According to an earlier analysis of several hundred of the donors, about 179 million T cells yielded 117 million unique TCR beta sequences and approximately 300 Gb of sequence data. An early release covering just under 650 HLA-typed donors comprised approximately 290 gigabases of sequencing data and around 80 million unique TCR sequences. The genetic ancestry cluster associated with self-reported Caucasian donors included 81% of the approximately 410 genotyped donors. The study was designed to test whether signatures of past pathogen exposure could be identified by cataloging public T cell receptors. The study profiled the T cell repertoires of 500 to 800 subjects by immunosequencing and related them to cytomegalovirus serostatus. Besides the first cohort of approximately 710 subjects, a separate validation cohort made up of 95 to 150 different subjects was used. To predict cytomegalovirus infection status, the study brought together high-throughput TCR immunosequencing, statistical association of individual TCRs with disease status, and machine learning. A later analysis re-examined previously published TCR beta repertoires from more than 600 donors and added high-resolution HLA genotyping to investigate patterns of TCR occurrence. In the later analysis, no new phenotypic data were used to find candidate immune exposures; instead, reliance was placed on TCR beta sequences and their occurrence across donors. An earlier analysis of roughly 580 of the donors used high-throughput TCR beta sequencing to judge whether each TCR beta V gene segment behaved as functional or pseudogenic. Donor age, sex, ethnicity and CMV serostatus were compiled together with the repertoire data. Genome-wide SNP genotypes for about 55% of the roughly 670 donors were used in a later genetic analysis, which treated that subset as a discovery cohort. Every discovery cohort repertoire had been produced on one sequencing platform. HLA typing included class I and class II loci at four-digit resolution. The number of donors typed differed by locus, with about 629-640 for A, B, C, DRB1 and DQB1, 522 for DQA1, over 600 for DPA1, and under 490 for DPB1. Because of strong linkage in the cohort, roughly five DR-DQ haplotypes were treated as single units for association and clustering. On average, around 240,000 unique TCR beta nucleotide sequences were sequenced per donor among about 400 genotyped donors of the cohort, with 15% to 20% of those sequences being non-productive.

The cohort consisted of some 670 healthy bone marrow donors. At the time of sampling, all cohort members were nominally healthy, though unrecorded immune exposures were likely present. The donor was CMV seronegative and belonged to the group of around 400 seronegative cohort members. Each donor provided a peripheral blood sample, and peripheral blood mononuclear cells were used for TCR beta sequencing. The Qiagen DNeasy Blood Extraction Kit was used to extract genomic DNA from the blood cell samples. As for this clone: The specificity of this receptor is unknown. No much larger clone is present one base from it, and per-base qualities are unavailable.

Study-wide conclusions, independent of this receptor: Because counts were too low, more than 15 rarely observed V segments, including chromosome 9 orphons, were left out of the earlier analysis of 500 to 650 of the donors. In the study, some 160 TCR beta chains were listed as associated with cytomegalovirus. When HLA alleles, especially DR and DQ, strongly co-occurred, attributing TCR associations to individual alleles was difficult. Cytomegalovirus status was reported to be diagnosed by the classifier with high specificity and sensitivity in both the original and validation cohorts. An earlier analysis of 450 to 750 of the donors showed that most TCR beta V segments appeared in productive rearrangements either about 90% or about 30% of the time, which broadly matched IMGT annotations. While some public TCRs were present in many individuals, most TCR sequences turned up only very rarely across donors. The cohort was sequenced for TCR beta chains only, and without alpha or paired-chain data the features that could be detected were limited. A cluster of highly shared sequence variants was judged likely to represent a technical artifact of the sequencing pipeline. In vitro tests confirmed that three of the cytomegalovirus-associated TCR beta chains recognize cytomegalovirus antigens. According to a later analysis, parvovirus B19, influenza, CMV and Epstein-Barr virus appeared linked to several top co-occurrence clusters. A later analysis found that TCR association rates varied across HLA loci, with DRB1 alleles showing the most associated TCRs and HLA-C alleles the fewest. In a later analysis, HLA-associated TCR beta chains were found to be more clonally expanded and to have lower generation probabilities than equally common non-associated chains. The 87-base-pair reads could not distinguish some IMGT-functional V segments, including TRBV6-2 and TRBV6-3, so those segments were excluded. According to a later genetic analysis, donors in an Asian-associated ancestry cluster had fewer N-insertions in productive TCRs than the approximately 700-donor mean. Most CMV-associated TCR beta chains appeared to be HLA-restricted in a later analysis, and the HLA associations seemed to be driven largely by CMV exposure. The only immune exposure information available for the cohort was CMV serostatus. In a later analysis, more than 15,000 TCR beta sequences were associated with specific HLA alleles at a false discovery rate of 0.05. The presence/absence analyses assumed that sequencing depth was roughly uniform across donors, and that assumption may not be true. Linkage disequilibrium might explain the correlated functional status among segregating V segments, but an unknown experimental factor could not be excluded. V-gene and J-gene trimming of TCR beta chains was associated with a missense DCLRE1C variant in a later genetic analysis, and the association was replicated in an independent cohort. Because HLA typing was unavailable for some donors at each locus, only the typed subset was used in association tests. A further reported finding was that TCR beta sequences accurately predicted the HLA-A and HLA-B alleles for most subjects in the first cohort. The authors suggested that the approach could potentially be generalized to other disease states and immunological phenotypes.

Receptor libraries were prepared by the immunoSEQ multiplex PCR assay. A mixture of 60 forward primers for TCR Vbeta segments and 13 reverse primers for TCR Jbeta segments was used in the multiplex PCR. The CDR3 region of rearranged TCR beta genes was amplified from genomic DNA with a multiplex PCR assay. On the Illumina HiSeq System, the amplified TCR beta libraries were sequenced as 87-base-pair reads. For the original study's pipeline: A later analysis tallied around 87 million unique TCR beta chains across the 610 or so repertoires, and about 12 million of those chains were shared by two or more donors. A nearest-neighbor algorithm error-corrected the raw reads and collapsed the reads into unique sequences, merging closely related sequences to remove PCR and sequencing errors. CDR3 sequences were aligned to IMGT reference sequences to assign V, D and J gene segments. For a sequence to be retained, a match of at least six nucleotides to both a V gene segment and a J gene segment was required. Rearrangements were classified as productive when the CDR3 lacked stop codons and remained in frame with V and J, and all other rearrangements were classified as non-productive. CDR3 was defined according to IMGT convention as the region running from the second conserved V-encoded cysteine to the conserved J-encoded phenylalanine. The earlier analysis of fewer than 700 of the donors excluded sequences that lacked an unambiguous match to a single V gene segment. In an earlier analysis of roughly 500 of the donors, V segments were called functional above 56.7% productive rearrangements and were called segregating when the between-donor standard deviation exceeded 5%. A statistical classification framework was developed to diagnose cytomegalovirus status using the catalog of TCR beta chain sequences. In a later analysis, V and J genes were assigned by comparing TCR nucleotide sequences against IMGT/GENE-DB human TR gene sequences. Using the TCRdist pipeline, a later analysis assigned CDR3 sequences along with most-parsimonious VDJ recombination scenarios. In a later analysis, each TCR beta chain was defined by its CDR3 amino acid sequence together with its V-gene family, and reads without a unique V-gene family were excluded. A later analysis removed roughly 590 highly shared, low-generation-probability nucleotide sequences to deal with suspected cross-contamination and a sequencing artifact. In a later analysis, a clonal expansion index for each public chain was calculated from normalized within-repertoire ranks of inferred template counts. In a later analysis, generation probabilities were computed with a VDJ recombination model fitted to out-of-frame rearrangements, and the resulting probabilities were checked against IGoR. A later analysis scored TCR-TCR, TCR-HLA and TCR-CMV co-occurrence with hypergeometric tests, applying a repertoire-size bias correction to TCR pairs. False discovery rates were estimated in a later analysis by permuting HLA or CMV assignments 20 times. In a later analysis, co-occurring TCRs were grouped using DBSCAN, and TCRdist sequence similarity was added for clustering within HLA-allele-positive subsets. Co-occurrence clustering excluded repertoires with fewer than 30,000 or more than 120,000 public chains, plus five with anomalous nucleotide sharing. Here the immuneACCESS table is served through TCRdb, limited to in-frame sequences with V and J called. Missing clones are a known gap in these copies; in checked studies unresolved V genes cover under half, and the rest lacks a known reason. The V and J calls and clone size are taken from that table; D and trimming were inferred from the DNA. The sample yields under 200,000 clones; roughly 85% were counted once. The top ten clonotypes cover about 2.2% of the sample.

The germline V end is reduced by 6 bases and the J end by 3 bases; junction bases left unmatched: 6. CDR3 length: 15 amino acids, cysteine to phenylalanine. Only the CDR3 region is kept as DNA, spanning 45 bases read in frame from base 1. As encoded in the germline V gene, CDR1 is WSHSY while CDR2 is SAAADI. The receptor was derived from a woman in her forties or fifties in good health and CMV-seronegative. Source material: PBMCs. The sequence joins TRBV10-2 to TRBJ2-7; 12 bases in between match TRBD2. This receptor has the CDR3 CASSSGLAGSYEQYF. The DNA reads TGCGCCAGCAGCTCCGGACTAGCGGGGAGCTACGAGCAGTACTTC.